This paragraph covers one TCR beta chain sequence. All patients experienced relapse after autologous stem cell transplantation, and brentuximab vedotin exposure was variable. Magnetic depletion of non-target cells from thawed PBMCs yielded purified CD8+ T cells. The patients, who had relapsed/refractory classical Hodgkin lymphoma, achieved best responses of complete response, partial response or progressive disease. Germline values: CDR1 SEHNR, CDR2 FQNEAQ (reference sequence). The germline V and J ends were trimmed by 4 bases and 2 bases, with 6 bases remaining between them. The CDR3 extends over 13 amino acids. The sample originates from a study of PD-1 blockade in classical Hodgkin lymphoma. In the study overall: Nivolumab was given intravenously to patients at 3 mg/kg every 2 weeks.

TCRdb's copy holds only in-frame clones and misses some; the assay was immunoSEQ multiplex PCR. Among 12,000 or so clones, 84% were seen once, and the ten largest hold 30% to 40%. This sequence originates from a human donor with classical Hodgkin lymphoma. The sequencing here drew on CD8+ T cells from blood, taken at baseline. This chain links TRBV7-9 with TRBJ2-1; D may be TRBD1 (5 bases). The CDR3: CASSSTAYNEQFF. CDR3 sequence (DNA): TGTGCCAGCAGCTCGACAGCCTACAATGAGCAGTTCTTC.